The clone carrying this TCR beta chain appeared many times. The CDR3 regions of TCR beta were amplified from RNA transcripts. During a first-round RT-PCR of the TCR CDR3, the HTBI primer set was used. TCRdb re-analysed the multiplex PCR reads in MiXCR, keeping a single row per CDR3 protein. The sample consists of some 600,000 distinct CDR3 sequences, roughly 14% of them appearing once. The data were obtained in a study of T cells in Graves' hyperthyroidism and ophthalmopathy. Germline CDR1 is SNHLY and CDR2 is FYNNEI. Deletions cut 7 bases from V and 7 bases from J, with 17 bases between. CDR3 length: 14 residues. Recently diagnosed hyperthyroidism of less than 2 months' duration affected patients aged 18 to 65. Those patients with uncontrolled infection, other autoimmune disease, pregnancy or lactation were excluded.

Material for sequencing was blood. The chain links TRBV2 to TRBJ2-1, with a possible D match to TRBD2 (6 bases). The clonotype originates from a woman aged 25 to 39 with Graves' hyperthyroidism that later progressed to Graves' ophthalmopathy. This CDR3 is CASTVAGSGNEQFF. The CDR3 region has the DNA TGTGCCAGCACCGTGGCGGGATCTGGGAATGAGCAGTTCTTC.